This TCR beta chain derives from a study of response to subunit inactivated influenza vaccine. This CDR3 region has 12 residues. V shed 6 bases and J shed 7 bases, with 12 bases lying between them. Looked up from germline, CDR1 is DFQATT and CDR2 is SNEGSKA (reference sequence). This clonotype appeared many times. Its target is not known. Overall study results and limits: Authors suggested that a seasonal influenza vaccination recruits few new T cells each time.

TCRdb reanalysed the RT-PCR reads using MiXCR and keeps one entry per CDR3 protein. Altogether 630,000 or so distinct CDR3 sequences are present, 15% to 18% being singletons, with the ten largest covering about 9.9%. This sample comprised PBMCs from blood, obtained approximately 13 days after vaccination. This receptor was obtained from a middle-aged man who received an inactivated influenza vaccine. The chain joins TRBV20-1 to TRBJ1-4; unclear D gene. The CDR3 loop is CSAPQAGEKLFF. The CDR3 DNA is TGCAGTGCACCACAAGCGGGTGAAAAACTGTTTTTT.